The 24 T cell receptor beta chains given below trace back to one sample, sequenced in a study of blood T cell repertoires in COVID-19. Sequenced by immunoSEQ multiplex PCR; TCRdb stores in-frame clones only, minus some. Counted here are approximately 28,000 clones, approximately 92% occurring once; the ten biggest clones make up under 3.5%. Sequencing was carried out using peripheral blood. The receptors come from a human donor in a cohort sampled during active COVID-19.

About this clone: Its ends do not fully match the called genes, so a read error is possible. This chain links TRBV3-1 (or the pseudogene TRBV3-2) with TRBJ2-7, with 9 bases that match TRBD1. The germline CDR1 and CDR2 sequences are LGHDT and YNNKEL (reference sequence). The CDR3 runs to 13 residues. CDR3 protein: CASSQGQGVYIFF. DNA of the CDR3: TGTGCCAGCAGCCAAGGACAGGGGGTTTATATTTTTTTC.

The V gene is TRBV5-6, the J gene TRBJ1-3; perhaps TRBD1 as D (5 bases). Looked up from germline, CDR1 is SGHDT and CDR2 is YYEEEE. The V end was cut by 4 bases, the J end by 3 bases, with 14 bases between. This CDR3 has 15 amino acids. The CDR3 DNA follows: TGTGCCAGCAGCGGTATTTCCGGGGGTGGAAACACCATATATTTT. It translates to CASSGISGGGNTIYF.

The CDR3 DNA reads TGTGCCAGCAGCCATACAGGGCTCCAAGAGACCCAGTACTTC. Translating it yields CASSHTGLQETQYF. The genes are TRBV11-2 and TRBJ2-5; a weak D match, TRBD1 (6 bases). Per the germline V gene, CDR1 is SGHAT and CDR2 is FQNNGV. This CDR3 is built from 14 residues. V lost 5 bases, J lost 1 base, and 11 bases lay in between.

The J gene is TRBJ1-4, the V gene TRBV3-1 (or the pseudogene TRBV3-2); the match to TRBD1 covers 8 bases. The CDR3 loop spans 16 amino acids. CDR1 is LGHDT and CDR2 is YNNKEL in the germline V gene (reference sequence). V was pared by 4 bases and J by 2 bases, with 6 bases of the junction left unmatched. The CDR3 spells CASSRTQGATNEKLFF. In DNA, the CDR3 is TGTGCCAGCAGCCGGACGCAGGGGGCCACTAATGAAAAACTGTTTTTT.

The chain is built from TRBV3-1 (or the pseudogene TRBV3-2) and TRBJ2-5, with TRBD1 matching 12 bases. The CDR3 has 15 amino acids. The germline gives CDR1 LGHDT, CDR2 YNNKEL (reference sequence). J was trimmed by 4 bases and V by 4 bases; bases with no gene match: 4. The CDR3 is CASSLRDRGRETQYF. In nucleotides, the CDR3 is TGTGCCAGCAGCCTACGGGACAGGGGGCGAGAGACCCAGTACTTC.

The chain combines TRBV4-2 with TRBJ1-5; D gene unclear. Trimming stripped 7 bases from V and 1 base from J, with 5 bases between. Looked up from germline, CDR1 is LGHNA and CDR2 is YNFKEQ. This CDR3 has 12 residues. For the CDR3, the DNA is TGTGCCAGCATAAAAAGCAATCAGCCCCAGCATTTT. Translating it yields CASIKSNQPQHF.

The chain joins TRBV6-5 to TRBJ2-7; 9 nucleotides line up with TRBD2. The CDR3 sequence is 15 residues long. The V segment lost 6 bases and the J segment 2 bases; nucleotides outside the gene matches: 8. The germline gives CDR1 MNHEY, CDR2 SVGAGI. The CDR3 DNA is TGTGCCAGCAGGGGGCCGGGACTAGCCCCCTACGAGCAGTACGTC. Translation: CASRGPGLAPYEQYV.

The gene calls are TRBV5-1 and TRBJ1-2, with a weak D call TRBD1 (5 bases). Germline V gene sequence: CDR1 SGHRS, CDR2 YFSETQ. Trimming cost V 0 bases and J 8 bases, with 17 bases left between them. CDR3 length: 15 residues. CDR3 bases: TGCGCCAGCAGCTTGGACGCGTGGGGCCCCAGCGGCTACACCTTC. Its translation: CASSLDAWGPSGYTF.

This chain joins TRBV6-5 and TRBJ2-7, with 7 bases identical to TRBD1. Trimming cost V 6 bases and J 0 bases; bases outside gene matches: 8. The V gene's germline CDR1 is MNHEY and CDR2 SVGAGI. The CDR3 totals 15 residues. The chain's CDR3 is CASRQTGESSYEQYV. DNA of the CDR3: TGTGCCAGCAGGCAAACAGGGGAAAGCTCCTACGAGCAGTACGTC.

Here the CDR3 reads CASSVLAGGYNEQFF. CDR3 nucleotide sequence: TGTGCCAGCAGCGTACTAGCGGGGGGGTACAATGAGCAGTTCTTC. The V call is TRBV9, the J call TRBJ2-1; 12 bases are a match to TRBD2. Germline CDR1 reads SGDLS; CDR2 reads YYNGEE. The CDR3 runs to 15 residues. J was trimmed by 4 bases and V by 1 base; bases with no gene match: 0.

The rearrangement links TRBV6-5 to TRBJ1-2, with no clear D. V lost 0 bases and J lost 4, with 12 bases in between. Looked up from germline, CDR1 is MNHEY and CDR2 is SVGAGI. The CDR3 consists of 15 residues. For the CDR3, the DNA is TGTGCCAGCAGTTACTCGATACTGGAGTTCTATGGCTACACCTTC. It codes for CASSYSILEFYGYTF.

V is TRBV11-1 and J is TRBJ1-2; D might be TRBD1 (6 bases). This CDR3 comprises 15 residues. V lost 0 bases and J 1 base, leaving 9 bases between the germline ends. CDR1 and CDR2 (germline): SGHAT, FQDESV (reference sequence). CDR3 in DNA: TGTGCCAGCAGCTTAGCGGACAGCTATAACTATGGCTACACCTTC. It is translated as CASSLADSYNYGYTF.

This rearrangement joins TRBV9 to TRBJ2-1; TRBD2 is a possible D gene (5 bases). Deletions cut 1 base from V and 2 bases from J, with 13 bases between. Per germline, CDR1 SGDLS and CDR2 YYNGEE. The CDR3 is 16 residues long. CDR3 DNA: TGTGCCAGCAGCGTAAGGCGGGCGGGCGCCTACAATGAGCAGTTCTTC. Protein sequence: CASSVRRAGAYNEQFF.

The V and J genes are TRBV5-1 and TRBJ2-3; 10 nucleotides line up with TRBD1. Trimming removed 7 bases from V and 1 base from J; junction bases left unmatched: 9. The CDR3 contains 16 residues. The germline CDR1 and CDR2 sequences are SGHRS and YFSETQ. The CDR3 loop reads CASRQGAKLGTDTQYF. CDR3 in DNA: TGCGCCAGCCGACAGGGGGCAAAGTTAGGCACAGATACGCAGTATTTT.

The V call is TRBV7-2, the J call TRBJ1-2; TRBD1 matches at 9 bases. Germline loops: CDR1 SGHTA, CDR2 FQGNSA. Trimming took 6 bases from V and 2 from J; bases not matched to a gene: 4. This CDR3 is 14 amino acids long. The CDR3 loop reads CASSADRGNYGYTF. The DNA of the CDR3 is TGTGCCAGCAGTGCGGACAGGGGCAACTATGGCTACACCTTC.

V gene TRBV5-5 combines with J gene TRBJ2-1, with 10 nucleotides matching TRBD2. After removal of 0 bases from V and 0 bases from J, the junction contained 9 bases not matched to a gene. Germline V gives CDR1 SGHKS, CDR2 YYEKEE (reference sequence). The CDR3 sequence is 19 residues long. The CDR3, as DNA: TGTGCCAGCAGCTTGGTGTGGGTTAGCGGGGGGAGCTCCTACAATGAGCAGTTCTTC. It specifies CASSLVWVSGGSSYNEQFF.

J is TRBJ1-3 and V is TRBV18, with no clear D. Trimming cost V 5 bases and J 0 bases, with 11 bases left between them. The CDR3 contains 15 residues. Germline CDR1 reads KGHSH; CDR2 reads LQKENI. CDR3 DNA sequence: TGTGCCAGCTCAGCCGAGGGAAACTCTGGAAACACCATATATTTT. Translated, it gives CASSAEGNSGNTIYF.

The chain carries TRBV7-2 and TRBJ2-3, with 12 bases matching TRBD2. Trimming cost V 1 base and J 5 bases; bases outside gene matches: 4. Germline V CDR1 and CDR2: SGHTA, FQGNSA. The CDR3 is 16 amino acids. CDR3 protein: CASSLGLAGGLDTQYF. In nucleotides, the CDR3 is TGTGCCAGCAGCTTAGGCCTAGCGGGGGGGCTAGATACGCAGTATTTT. The full variable domain, in which reference TRBV7-2 and TRBJ2-3 provide the parts outside the CDR3, is GAGVSQSPSNKVTEKGKDVELRCDPISGHTALYWYRQSLGQGLEFLIYFQGNSAPDKSGLPSDRFSAERTGGSVSTLTIQRTQQEDSAVYLCASSLGLAGGLDTQYFGPGTRLTVL.

V gene TRBV20-1 combines with J gene TRBJ2-7; D is ambiguous. CDR1 is DFQATT and CDR2 is SNEGSKA in the germline V gene (reference sequence). V dropped 1 base and J dropped 7 bases, with 5 bases sitting between them. This CDR3 has 10 amino acids. For the CDR3, the DNA is TGCAGTGCTAGAGGCGGTGAGCAGTACGTC. Translating gives CSARGGEQYV.

The chain has TRBV6-1 and TRBJ1-6, with TRBD1 as a possible D gene (5 bases). V was trimmed by 5 bases and J by 5 bases, leaving 10 bases between them. From germline, CDR1 is MNHNS and CDR2 SASEGT. CDR3 size: 14 residues. The DNA for the CDR3 is TGTGCCAGCAGTCAAGACAGAGATAATTCACCCCTCCACTTT. Its protein is CASSQDRDNSPLHF.

This rearrangement joins TRBV27 to TRBJ1-2; possibly TRBD1 for D (5 bases). Germline V gene data show CDR1 as MNHEY and CDR2 as SMNVEV (reference sequence). Trimming stripped 2 bases from V and 4 bases from J, with 8 bases between. The CDR3 spans 13 residues. This CDR3 reads CASSLSRGYGYTF. In DNA, the CDR3 is TGTGCCAGCAGTTTAAGTAGGGGCTATGGCTACACCTTC.

This chain connects TRBV18 to TRBJ1-2, with 8 bases aligning to TRBD1. Germline V gene sequence: CDR1 KGHSH, CDR2 LQKENI. With V trimmed by 2 bases and J by 4 bases, 6 bases remained unmatched. The CDR3 length is 15 residues. CDR3 nucleotide sequence: TGTGCCAGCTCACCAGATCGGACAGGGCGCTATGGCTACACCTTC. Protein: CASSPDRTGRYGYTF. The complete variable domain, with remaining parts taken from reference TRBV18 and TRBJ1-2, reads NAGVMQNPRHLVRRRGQEARLRCSPMKGHSHVYWYRQLPEEGLKFMVYLQKENIIDESGMPKERFSAEFPKEGPSILRIQQVVRGDSAAYFCASSPDRTGRYGYTFGSGTRLTVV.

J is TRBJ2-5 and V is TRBV11-2; 8 positions match TRBD1. There are 15 residues in the CDR3. Losses at the gene ends were 6 bases for V and 4 bases for J; bases not matched to a gene: 10. Germline assignment: CDR1 SGHAT and CDR2 FQNNGV. In DNA, the CDR3 is TGTGCCAGCAGTCCCGCAGGGGGCGCGGGAGAGACCCAGTACTTC. It encodes CASSPAGGAGETQYF.

The chain employs TRBV12-3 or TRBV12-4 and TRBJ2-7, with TRBD2 matching 7 bases. The CDR3 has 13 residues. V gave up 8 bases and J gave up 6 bases; unmatched junction bases: 10. CDR3 in DNA: TGTGCCAGCGGGCCGGGACTACGGTCCGAGCAGTACTTC. This codes for CASGPGLRSEQYF.